In this sample, the clone carrying this TCR beta chain turned up a few times. Its target is unknown. This sample stems from a study of molecular identifiers for immune sequencing clone quantification. Naive CD8 T cell sorting was performed on the CD8+CD4-CCR7+CD45RA+ phenotype. Previously described methods and listed TCR primers produced bulk TCR libraries. TCRdb independently ran MiXCR on the PCR reads; one entry per CDR3 protein. The sample gives hundreds of thousands of distinct CDR3 sequences, around 25% of which show up once; about 0.73% is in the top ten. Study-wide findings and caveats: In naive cells, under 1% of molecules belonged to clones above 20 RNA copies, against over 97% in effector cells.

The TCR sequence derives from a human donor in good health. Some libraries in this study had Jurkat cell RNA spiked in. The sample was naive CD8+ T cells from blood, with Jurkat cell RNA spiked in. The subset was: FACS-sorted CD8+CD4-CCR7+CD45RA+ naive T cells.

CDR3 sequence reads: CASGGTADYNEQFF. The CDR3 bases are TGTGCCAGCGGAGGGACAGCAGACTACAATGAGCAGTTCTTC. This chain links TRBV7-9 with TRBJ2-1; D possibly corresponds to TRBD1 (7 bases). Per the germline V gene, CDR1 is SEHNR and CDR2 is FQNEAQ (reference sequence). This CDR3 has 14 residues. V was shortened by 8 bases and J by 3 bases, with 14 bases between the two germline ends.